The 14 T cell receptor beta chains given below trace back to one sample, sequenced in a study of OX40 agonist ivuxolimab in advanced cancers. Method: immunoSEQ multiplex PCR; TCRdb's copy keeps in-frame clones and lacks some. The repertoire holds approximately 90,000 clones, with roughly 89% as singletons. Sample: CD4+ or CD8+ T cells sorted from blood, taken in a trial of the OX40 agonist ivuxolimab. The receptors were gathered from an adult with an advanced solid tumor such as melanoma, head and neck, liver or kidney cancer.

The J gene is TRBJ2-3, the V gene TRBV6-1, with a tentative D call TRBD1 (5 bases). Germline loops: CDR1 MNHNS, CDR2 SASEGT. CDR3 length: 15 residues. V gave up 2 bases and J gave up 2 bases, with 11 bases separating them. The chain's CDR3 is CASSESGLNTDTQYF. The DNA of the CDR3 is TGTGCCAGCAGTGAATCAGGGCTTAACACAGATACGCAGTATTTT.

The V call is TRBV11-3, the J call TRBJ2-1; the D gene is possibly TRBD2 (5 bases). Germline CDR1 SGHNT, CDR2 YENEEA. The CDR3 spans 13 residues. Trimming took 2 bases from V and 9 from J, leaving 11 bases between them. The CDR3 protein is CASSLSLRGEQFF. In DNA form, the CDR3 reads TGTGCCAGCAGCTTATCCCTTCGGGGTGAGCAGTTCTTC.

A single count supports this clone. The chain has TRBV11-2 and TRBJ2-1; a weak D match, TRBD2 (5 bases). Trimming cost V 2 bases and J 4 bases, with 9 bases left between them. Germline V lookup: CDR1 SGHAT, CDR2 FQNNGV. The CDR3 length is 14 residues. The chain's CDR3 is CASSLIGGYNEQFF. The CDR3 DNA is TGTGCCAGCAGCTTAATTGGAGGTTACAATGAGCAGTTCTTC.

The chain links TRBV18 to TRBJ1-1; perhaps TRBD1 as D (6 bases). This CDR3 spans 15 amino acids. Germline CDR1 is KGHSH and CDR2 is LQKENI. Trimming pared 0 bases from V and 7 bases from J, leaving 15 bases between. In nucleotides, the CDR3 is TGTGCCAGCTCACCACCCCTTAGAGGGGGAAATGAAGCTTTCTTT. Protein sequence: CASSPPLRGGNEAFF.

This sequence joins TRBV18 and TRBJ1-1; possibly TRBD1 for D (6 bases). V was pared by 2 bases and J by 6 bases, with 13 bases between. Germline-derived CDR1 and CDR2 are KGHSH and LQKENI. CDR3 length: 14 residues. DNA of the CDR3: TGTGCCAGCTCACCAACCCTGGGGGGCGCTGAAGCTTTCTTT. Encoded protein: CASSPTLGGAEAFF. The full variable domain, in which reference TRBV18 and TRBJ1-1 provide the parts outside the CDR3, is NAGVMQNPRHLVRRRGQEARLRCSPMKGHSHVYWYRQLPEEGLKFMVYLQKENIIDESGMPKERFSAEFPKEGPSILRIQQVVRGDSAAYFCASSPTLGGAEAFFGQGTRLTVV.

The rearrangement joins TRBV10-3 to TRBJ2-2; a possible D gene is TRBD2 (6 bases). The CDR3 has 13 residues. Germline-derived CDR1 and CDR2 are ENHRY and SYGVKD. The ends were cut back, 8 bases at V and 8 bases at J, with 15 bases in the middle. The CDR3 DNA sequence: TGTGCCATCCGGGACTTAAAAAATGGGGAGCTGTTTTTT. It codes for CAIRDLKNGELFF.

This chain connects TRBV25-1 to TRBJ2-3; the match to TRBD1 covers 10 bases. Germline values: CDR1 MGHDK, CDR2 SYGVNS. J gave up 4 bases and V 5 bases, and 6 bases lay outside the gene matches. The length of the CDR3 is 15 residues. The CDR3 reads CASSRDRGVADTQYF. The CDR3 DNA sequence: TGTGCCAGCAGTCGGGACAGGGGAGTAGCAGATACGCAGTATTTT.

This clone was recorded only once. The chain is built from TRBV5-4 and TRBJ1-2; a possible D gene is TRBD1 (5 bases). V lost 4 bases and J 0 bases, leaving 13 bases between the germline ends. The CDR3 length is 15 residues. Germline assignment: CDR1 SGHNT and CDR2 YYREEE (reference sequence). CDR3 in amino acids: CASSGGRGSNYGYTF. The CDR3, as DNA: TGTGCCAGCAGCGGAGGTAGGGGATCTAACTATGGCTACACCTTC.

The CDR3 reads CASSFGGPSTDTQYF. The CDR3 DNA reads TGTGCCAGCAGCTTTGGCGGGCCTAGCACAGATACGCAGTATTTT. The rearrangement uses TRBV7-3 and TRBJ2-3; D may be TRBD2 (5 bases). The V end was cut by 3 bases, the J end by 0 bases, with 10 bases between. Germline V gene data show CDR1 as SGHTA and CDR2 as FQGTGA. CDR3 length equals 15 residues.

The chain recombines TRBV9 with TRBJ2-5; TRBD1 might be the D (6 bases). Trimming took off 3 bases at V and 4 bases at J, with 16 bases between the two ends. This CDR3 has 15 residues. Germline lookup yields CDR1 SGDLS and CDR2 YYNGEE. CDR3 in amino acids: CASSARGTTGETQYF. In DNA form, the CDR3 reads TGTGCCAGCAGCGCCAGAGGGACAACGGGAGAGACCCAGTACTTC.

The CDR3 nucleotides read TGTGCCAGCAGCAGGGGGACTAGCGGGCCTCAAGAGACCCAGTACTTC. Translation: CASSRGTSGPQETQYF. The V and J genes are TRBV7-9 and TRBJ2-5; the match to TRBD2 covers 12 bases. This CDR3 has 16 amino acids. Per germline, CDR1 SEHNR and CDR2 FQNEAQ (reference sequence). V gave up 5 bases and J gave up 2 bases; unmatched junction bases: 6.

The chain uses TRBV5-6 and TRBJ1-2; 7 nucleotides agree with TRBD1. The germline gives CDR1 SGHDT, CDR2 YYEEEE. The V and J ends lost 4 bases and 4 bases, in that order; junction bases with no gene match: 10. The CDR3 length is 15 residues. CDR3 DNA: TGTGCCAGCAGCCCCCAACCGACAGGGTTCTATGGCTACACCTTC. Amino acid sequence: CASSPQPTGFYGYTF.

The chain combines TRBV5-1 with TRBJ2-7, with 15 positions matching TRBD2. V dropped 4 bases and J dropped 4; count of bases not matched to a gene: 9. CDR1 and CDR2 from the germline V gene are SGHRS and YFSETQ. This CDR3 spans 17 amino acids. CDR3 nucleotide sequence: TGCGCCAGCAGCACAGGACTAGCGGGAGGGGTAGGTTACGAGCAGTACTTC. Translated: CASSTGLAGGVGYEQYF.

This chain uses TRBV5-4 with TRBJ2-1; 8 positions match TRBD1. The V gene end was trimmed by 4 bases and the J gene end by 3 bases; junction bases not matched to a gene: 9. Germline lookup yields CDR1 SGHNT and CDR2 YYREEE (reference sequence). This CDR3 comprises 16 residues. The CDR3 spells CASSPATGGIYNEQFF. DNA of the CDR3: TGTGCCAGCAGCCCAGCAACAGGGGGGATCTACAATGAGCAGTTCTTC. Based on the CDR3 plus reference TRBV5-4 and TRBJ2-1, the full variable domain is ETGVTQSPTHLIKTRGQQVTLRCSSQSGHNTVSWYQQALGQGPQFIFQYYREEENGRGNFPPRFSGLQFPNYSSELNVNALELDDSALYLCASSPATGGIYNEQFFGPGTRLTVL.